The clone carrying this T cell receptor (beta chain) has ten or more counts. What it recognizes is unknown. The presence of a unique molecular identifier marked each TCR cDNA molecule. Each CDR3 protein gets one entry after TCRdb re-called the 5' RACE reads with MiXCR. The sample lists approximately 2,300 distinct CDR3 sequences; roughly 17% were seen once. The CDR3 is 14 amino acids. The V gene lost 2 bases and the J gene lost 5 bases, with 13 bases spanning the gap. Germline V CDR1 and CDR2: SNHLY, FYNNEI. This sample is drawn from a study of spatial heterogeneity in lung cancer. For the study at large: More beta-chain than alpha-chain sequences were consistently detected.

The study's findings and limits: Compared with follow-up, resection was when ubiquitous expanded tumor TCRs appeared in blood more.

Noted time point: sample taken at primary tumor resection. Whole RNA from tumor, nontumor lung or frozen PBMC was sequenced unsorted. Samples came from roughly 72 TRACERx patients with untreated early-stage lung cancer. The sequencing here drew on PBMCs, taken at surgery. This clonotype was sampled from a male donor with early-stage non-small cell lung cancer. This rearrangement joins TRBV2 to TRBJ2-7; perhaps TRBD1 as D (5 bases). The CDR3 region is CASSESPGFDEQYF. CDR3 bases: TGTGCCAGCAGTGAAAGTCCAGGGTTCGACGAGCAGTACTTC.